This T cell receptor beta chain comes out of a study of blood T cell repertoires in COVID-19 (dated by TCRdb to the early 2020s). Turning to the overall study: The collaborator samples originated in the United States, Italy and Spain and spanned the acute and convalescent phases of COVID-19. Samples came from the ongoing ImmuneRACE study (first 160 participants) plus 1,254 subjects from 6 global collaborators. The dataset comprised deeply sampled blood TCRbeta repertoires from subjects exposed to, actively infected with, or recovered from COVID-19. Where available, HLA class I and class II types were taken from metadata supplied by the sample provider and were not determined by assay-based typing. The repertoires were made available in a free public database intended to serve as a resource for research on the immune response to SARS-CoV-2. The material from the prospective study consisted of cDNA or gDNA derived from T cells, B-cell-depleted T cells, or PBMCs. A de-identified subject ID, COVID-19 status, age in years and sex were almost always included in the sample metadata. The research as a whole found: The quantity of clinical and demographic metadata differed by source and by participant and was supplied without curation.

Each collaborating institution followed its own protocols to collect whole blood in K2EDTA tubes. For TCRbeta analysis, collaborator samples were shipped as frozen whole blood, as isolated PBMCs, or as DNA extracted from either sample type. Notes on this clone: This receptor's antigen is unknown. Within one base of it there is no much larger clone, and no base qualities were kept.

Relative to germline, V is 4 bases shorter and J is 3 bases shorter, with 10 bases between their ends. The germline V gene encodes CDR1 SGHDN and CDR2 FVKESK. The CDR3 contains 14 residues, cysteine and phenylalanine counted. Only CDR3 DNA remains: 42 bases, in frame from the first base. TCRbeta CDR3 regions were amplified from genomic DNA using the immunoSEQ Assay, a bias-controlled multiplex PCR. The published analysis was carried out like this. Within the assay, amplification of reference gene primers was used to estimate how many nucleated cells each sample contained. Sequence reads were collapsed and filtered to measure the absolute abundance of every unique TCRbeta CDR3 rearrangement. For each sample, productive Simpson clonality was calculated by taking the square root of Simpson's diversity index across productive rearrangements. Not all clones reach the TCRdb copy of this immuneACCESS table, which keeps in-frame sequences only. Checked studies attribute under half of the gap to unresolved V genes and leave the rest unexplained. That table furnishes V, J and clone size, whereas the DNA furnished D and trimming. For this sample there are around 130,000 clones; 82% appear just once. 9% to 13% of the sample is taken by the ten largest.

The sequenced sample consisted of peripheral blood. Recombination connected TRBV14 to TRBJ1-5, with the D gene not confidently named. The TCR sequence derives from a human donor in a cohort sampled during active COVID-19. CDR3 reads: CASSLGGNNQPQHF. The DNA reads as follows: TGTGCCAGCAGCCTGGGAGGGAACAATCAGCCCCAGCATTTT.